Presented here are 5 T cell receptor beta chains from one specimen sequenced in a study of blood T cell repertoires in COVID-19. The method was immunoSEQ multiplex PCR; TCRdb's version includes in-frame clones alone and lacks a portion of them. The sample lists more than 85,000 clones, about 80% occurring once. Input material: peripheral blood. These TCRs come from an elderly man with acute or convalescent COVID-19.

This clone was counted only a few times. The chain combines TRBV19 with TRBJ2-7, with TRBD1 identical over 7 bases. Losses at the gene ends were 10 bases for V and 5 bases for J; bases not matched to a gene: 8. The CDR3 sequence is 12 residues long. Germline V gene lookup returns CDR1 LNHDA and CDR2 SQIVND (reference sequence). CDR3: CATTTGLDEQYF. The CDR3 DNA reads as TGTGCCACTACGACAGGGCTCGACGAGCAGTACTTC.

CDR3 nucleotides: TGTGCCAGCAGCCAAGATGGGCGGGGCAATCAGCCCCAGCATTTT. Protein: CASSQDGRGNQPQHF. V is TRBV3-1 (or the pseudogene TRBV3-2) and J is TRBJ1-5; no definite D call. CDR3 length: 15 residues. CDR1 is LGHDT, CDR2 YNNKEL, per germline (reference sequence). V shed 0 bases and J shed 2 bases, with 8 bases lying between them.

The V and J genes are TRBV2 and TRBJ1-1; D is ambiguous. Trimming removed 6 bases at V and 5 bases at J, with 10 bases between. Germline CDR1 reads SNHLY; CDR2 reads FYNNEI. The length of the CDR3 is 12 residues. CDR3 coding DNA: TGTGCCAGCAGGAAAGTAGAGACTGAAGCTTTCTTT. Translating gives CASRKVETEAFF.

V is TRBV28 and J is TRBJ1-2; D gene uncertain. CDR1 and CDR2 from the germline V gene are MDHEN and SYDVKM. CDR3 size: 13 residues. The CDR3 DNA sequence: TGTGTCGTGATGGGCAGAACCAACTATGGCTACACCTTC. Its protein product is CVVMGRTNYGYTF.

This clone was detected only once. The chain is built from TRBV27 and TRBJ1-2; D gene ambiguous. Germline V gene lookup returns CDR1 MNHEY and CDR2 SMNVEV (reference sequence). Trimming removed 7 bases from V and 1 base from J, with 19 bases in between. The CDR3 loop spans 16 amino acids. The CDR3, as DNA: TGTGCCAGCAACCCACTTCCCCTAGCATATAACTATGGCTACACCTTC. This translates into CASNPLPLAYNYGYTF.